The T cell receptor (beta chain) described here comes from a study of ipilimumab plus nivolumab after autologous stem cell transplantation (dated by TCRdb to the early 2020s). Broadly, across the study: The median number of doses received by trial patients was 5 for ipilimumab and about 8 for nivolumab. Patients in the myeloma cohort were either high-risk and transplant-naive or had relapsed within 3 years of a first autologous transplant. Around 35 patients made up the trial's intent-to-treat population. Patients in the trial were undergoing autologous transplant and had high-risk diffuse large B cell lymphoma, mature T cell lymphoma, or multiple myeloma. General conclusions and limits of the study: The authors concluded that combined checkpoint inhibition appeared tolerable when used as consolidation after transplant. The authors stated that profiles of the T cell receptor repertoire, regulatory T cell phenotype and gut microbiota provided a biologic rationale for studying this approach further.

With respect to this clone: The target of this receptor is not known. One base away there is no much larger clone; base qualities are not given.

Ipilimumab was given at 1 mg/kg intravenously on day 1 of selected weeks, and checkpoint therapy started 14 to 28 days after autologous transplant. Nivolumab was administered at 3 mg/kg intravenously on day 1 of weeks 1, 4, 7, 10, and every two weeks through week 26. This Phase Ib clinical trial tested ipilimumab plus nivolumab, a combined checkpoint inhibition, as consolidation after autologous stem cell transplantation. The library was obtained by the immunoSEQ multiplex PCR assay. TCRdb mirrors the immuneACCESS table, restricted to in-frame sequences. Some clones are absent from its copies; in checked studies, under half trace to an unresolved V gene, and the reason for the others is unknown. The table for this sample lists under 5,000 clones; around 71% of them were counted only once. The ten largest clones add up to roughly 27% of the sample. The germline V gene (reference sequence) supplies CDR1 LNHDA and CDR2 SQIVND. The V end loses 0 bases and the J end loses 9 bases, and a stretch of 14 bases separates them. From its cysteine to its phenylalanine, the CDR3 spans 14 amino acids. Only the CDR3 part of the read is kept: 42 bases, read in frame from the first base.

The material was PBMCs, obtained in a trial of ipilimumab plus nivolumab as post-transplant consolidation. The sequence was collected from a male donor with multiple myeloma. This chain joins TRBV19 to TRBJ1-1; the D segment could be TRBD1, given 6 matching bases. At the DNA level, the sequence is TGTGCCAGTAGTATAGATCAGGGGAACCCCCAAGCTTTCTTT. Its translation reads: CASSIDQGNPQAFF.